The 30 T cell receptor beta chains in this list originate from one sample, sequenced in a study of cytomegalovirus exposure and HLA in healthy donors. PCR primers comprised 60 Vbeta and 13 Jbeta primers. Sequenced by immunoSEQ multiplex PCR; TCRdb stores in-frame clones only, minus some. This sample carries about 100,000 clones, more than 75% of them seen once, and the ten largest clones take around 0.76%. Specimen: PBMCs. These receptor sequences come from a woman in her sixties in good health and CMV-seronegative.

CDR3 amino acids: CASSESGQPTQYF. CDR3 DNA sequence: TGCGCCAGCAGTGAATCAGGACAGCCTACGCAGTATTTT. The rearrangement links TRBV10-1 to TRBJ2-3; D may be TRBD1 (6 bases). Germline V gene sequence: CDR1 WNHNN, CDR2 SYGVQD (reference sequence). The CDR3 length is 13 residues. V was pared by 3 bases and J by 8 bases, with 12 bases between.

The chain carries TRBV5-1 and TRBJ2-2; the match to TRBD2 covers 11 bases. The V and J ends lost 5 bases and 3 bases, in that order; junction bases with no gene match: 3. Germline V lookup: CDR1 SGHRS, CDR2 YFSETQ. This CDR3 is 15 amino acids long. CDR3 protein: CASRTSGIDTGELFF. The CDR3 DNA reads as TGCGCCAGCAGGACTAGCGGGATTGACACCGGGGAGCTGTTTTTT.

This rearrangement joins TRBV30 to TRBJ1-6; D not resolved. This CDR3 spans 13 amino acids. Trimming took off 2 bases at V and 10 bases at J, with 12 bases between the two ends. From germline, CDR1 is GTSNPN and CDR2 SVGIG (reference sequence). CDR3 nucleotide sequence: TGTGCCTGGAGTAGGACGGAGGGATCACCCCTCCACTTT. This translates into CAWSRTEGSPLHF.

The chain links TRBV19 to TRBJ2-1; D is ambiguous. There are 11 residues in the CDR3. Germline lookup yields CDR1 LNHDA and CDR2 SQIVND (reference sequence). The ends were cut back, 7 bases at V and 4 bases at J, with 5 bases in the middle. DNA of the CDR3: TGTGCCAGTACATTTTACAATGAGCAGTTCTTC. Its translation is CASTFYNEQFF.

CDR3 in DNA: TGTGCCAGTAGTAAAACAGGGAACTATGGCTACACCTTC. Translated: CASSKTGNYGYTF. V gene TRBV19 combines with J gene TRBJ1-2, with D tentatively TRBD1 (6 bases). Trimming removed 4 bases from V and 2 bases from J, with 8 bases in between. The CDR3 runs to 13 residues. The germline gives CDR1 LNHDA, CDR2 SQIVND (reference sequence).

The chain couples TRBV2 to TRBJ2-1; D possibly corresponds to TRBD2 (6 bases). This CDR3 region has 13 residues. V lost 4 bases, J lost 4 bases, and 8 bases lay in between. Looked up from germline, CDR1 is SNHLY and CDR2 is FYNNEI. This CDR3 is CASSVEGYNEQFF. In DNA form, the CDR3 reads TGTGCCAGCAGTGTGGAGGGGTACAATGAGCAGTTCTTC.

The chain combines TRBV6-5 with TRBJ2-1; weak D call: TRBD1 (6 bases). The germline V and J ends were trimmed by 6 bases and 7 bases, with 10 bases remaining between them. The V gene's germline CDR1 is MNHEY and CDR2 SVGAGI. This CDR3 spans 12 amino acids. The CDR3 here is CASRARGNEQFF. In DNA form, the CDR3 reads TGTGCCAGCAGGGCGAGGGGGAATGAGCAGTTCTTC.

The chain couples TRBV6-1 to TRBJ1-2; D is unresolved. Trimming pared 1 base from V and 3 bases from J, leaving 9 bases between. Per germline, CDR1 MNHNS and CDR2 SASEGT. The CDR3 extends over 14 amino acids. The CDR3 DNA is TGTGCCAGCAGTGAAGGCGGCGGATACTATGGCTACACCTTC. Translation: CASSEGGGYYGYTF.

J is TRBJ2-2 and V is TRBV7-2, with 11 bases aligning to TRBD2. V was pared by 1 base and J by 6 bases, with 7 bases of the junction left unmatched. Germline V gives CDR1 SGHTA, CDR2 FQGNSA. This CDR3 has 17 residues. CDR3 bases: TGTGCCAGCAGCTTAGGTAGCGGGAGGGCCTTGCCCGGGGAGCTGTTTTTT. This codes for CASSLGSGRALPGELFF.

The chain links TRBV14 to TRBJ2-2, with 9 bases that match TRBD1. The V segment lost 4 bases and the J segment 4 bases; nucleotides outside the gene matches: 4. Germline CDR1 SGHDN, CDR2 FVKESK. The CDR3 contains 15 residues. CDR3: CASSPKDRGTGELFF. The CDR3 DNA sequence: TGTGCCAGCAGCCCCAAGGACAGGGGCACCGGGGAGCTGTTTTTT.

The chain has TRBV2 and TRBJ2-4, with D perhaps matching TRBD1 (6 bases). CDR1 SNHLY and CDR2 FYNNEI come from the germline V gene. Trimming left V 6 bases short and J 15 bases short, with 21 bases between. The CDR3 has 13 amino acids. Written as DNA, the CDR3 is TGTGCCAGCAGGGGTGACAGGAATAGTATTGGGTACTTC. This translates into CASRGDRNSIGYF.

The rearrangement uses TRBV28 and TRBJ1-6, with D perhaps matching TRBD1 (6 bases). The CDR3 has 15 residues. V lost 0 bases and J 7 bases, leaving 10 bases between the germline ends. CDR1 and CDR2 from the germline V gene are MDHEN and SYDVKM. This chain's CDR3 is CASSLWQGSNSPLHF. The CDR3 DNA follows: TGTGCCAGCAGTTTATGGCAGGGGAGCAATTCACCCCTCCACTTT.

The table lists this clone with a few counts. This rearrangement joins TRBV29-1 to TRBJ2-5; 8 bases map to TRBD2. Per germline, CDR1 SQVTM and CDR2 ANQGSEA. The V gene end was trimmed by 6 bases and the J gene end by 2 bases; junction bases not matched to a gene: 8. The CDR3 length is 14 residues. The CDR3 sequence is CSVETSVNQETQYF. DNA of the CDR3: TGCAGCGTCGAGACTAGCGTGAATCAAGAGACCCAGTACTTC.

The chain carries TRBV6-6 and TRBJ2-1, with TRBD2 matching 13 bases. J lost 7 bases, V lost 2 bases, and 5 bases had no gene match. CDR3 length: 16 amino acids. In germline, CDR1 is MNHNY, CDR2 SVGAGI (reference sequence). Here the CDR3 DNA reads TGTGCCAGCAGTTACGGAGGACTAGCGGGAGTTAATGAGCAGTTCTTC. This gives the protein CASSYGGLAGVNEQFF.

CDR3 protein: CASSVRGRGPQHF. The CDR3 bases are TGTGCCAGCAGTGTTAGGGGGAGGGGGCCCCAGCATTTT. The chain employs TRBV28 and TRBJ1-5, with D tentatively TRBD1 (6 bases). The CDR3 runs 13 residues. Between the trimmed V and J ends, which lost 5 bases and 9 bases, there was a span of 14 bases. Per germline, CDR1 MDHEN and CDR2 SYDVKM.

The rearrangement links TRBV5-4 to TRBJ2-5, with 10 bases that match TRBD1. Trimming took 4 bases from V and 2 from J; bases not matched to a gene: 8. CDR3 size: 16 residues. From germline, CDR1 is SGHNT and CDR2 YYREEE (reference sequence). The CDR3: CASSHRDRGYQETQYF. In DNA, the CDR3 is TGTGCCAGCAGCCACCGGGACAGGGGTTATCAAGAGACCCAGTACTTC.

Details on this clone: One end of the junction is discordant with germline, which a read error may explain. The chain combines TRBV4-3 with TRBJ2-5, with D perhaps matching TRBD1 (5 bases). The CDR3 length is 14 residues. Germline-derived CDR1 and CDR2 are LGHNA and YSLEER. CDR3: CASSQGSGLRLLNF. The CDR3 nucleotides are TGCGCCAGCAGCCAAGGCTCAGGGCTGAGACTTCTAAACTTC.

In this sample, this clone turned up once. The chain has TRBV5-5 and TRBJ1-5; the match to TRBD1 covers 11 bases. The CDR3 consists of 17 residues. Germline CDR1 and CDR2: SGHKS and YYEKEE (reference sequence). The V gene end was trimmed by 4 bases and the J gene end by 0 bases; junction bases not matched to a gene: 6. CDR3 sequence: CASSAGTGGYSNQPQHF. The CDR3 DNA reads TGTGCCAGCAGCGCCGGGACAGGGGGATATAGCAATCAGCCCCAGCATTTT.

V usage is TRBV6-5 and J usage is TRBJ1-1; D may be TRBD1 (5 bases). Germline V CDR1 and CDR2: MNHEY, SVGAGI. The ends were cut back, 0 bases at V and 1 base at J, with 9 bases in the middle. CDR3 length equals 15 residues. The CDR3: CASSYSTVSNTEAFF. The CDR3 DNA sequence: TGTGCCAGCAGTTACTCGACAGTTTCGAACACTGAAGCTTTCTTT.

A single count supports this clone. The V gene is TRBV21-1, the J gene TRBJ2-3; the D call in the table, TRBD2, was not verified against the DNA. TRBV21-1 is a pseudogene locus. This CDR3 contains 16 residues. Written as DNA, the CDR3 is TGTGCCAGCAGCCTCCGGACCTCCAGAGGGTTTGAAACGCAGTATTTT. Amino acids: CASSLRTSRGFETQYF.

A word on this clone: The junction departs from the called germline gene at one end, perhaps through a read error. V gene TRBV5-1 combines with J gene TRBJ2-1; D uncertain. The CDR3 extends over 12 amino acids. CDR1 and CDR2 (germline): SGHRS, YFSETQ. Here the CDR3 reads CASSLGSNERFF. The CDR3 DNA reads TGCGCCAGCAGCTTGGGCAGCAATGAGCGGTTCTTC.

V and J are TRBV7-9 and TRBJ2-5; tentative D call: TRBD1 (6 bases). The germline CDR1 and CDR2 sequences are SEHNR and FQNEAQ (reference sequence). Trimming removed 7 bases at V and 4 bases at J, with 22 bases between. The CDR3 covers 16 residues. The CDR3 spells CASISRGLDEGETQYF. The CDR3 DNA follows: TGTGCCAGCATTTCTAGGGGGTTAGACGAGGGAGAGACCCAGTACTTC.

CDR3 nucleotides: TGTGCCAGCAGTCCGAGAGACAGGGTGACTGAAGCTTTCTTT. This sequence encodes CASSPRDRVTEAFF. V gene TRBV6-5 combines with J gene TRBJ1-1; 7 positions agree with TRBD1. The CDR3 loop spans 14 amino acids. The germline V gene has CDR1 MNHEY and CDR2 SVGAGI. Germline trimming cut 5 bases from V and 5 bases from J; bases unmatched to any gene: 8.

The chain links TRBV6-8 to TRBJ2-1; 8 positions match TRBD1. The CDR3 is 19 amino acids. With 4 bases clipped from V and 0 bases from J, the junction kept 14 bases outside the gene matches. Germline-derived CDR1 and CDR2 are MNHGY and SAAAGT. The CDR3 coding sequence is TGTGCCAGCAGTTTCCCGACAGGGGAAAAGGTCCACTCCTACAATGAGCAGTTCTTC. Protein product: CASSFPTGEKVHSYNEQFF.

The CDR3 protein is CASSLTTGQGLYEQYF. For the CDR3, the DNA is TGCGCCAGCAGCCTGACTACGGGACAGGGTTTGTACGAGCAGTACTTC. The chain has TRBV4-1 and TRBJ2-7; 9 bases map to TRBD1. The junction had 11 bases not matched to a gene; V was cut back by 4 bases and J by 4 bases. The germline V gene has CDR1 MGHRA and CDR2 YSYEKL. The CDR3 spans 16 residues.

The CDR3 protein is CASAVTGYEQYF. The CDR3 region has the DNA TGTGCCAGCGCCGTAACGGGTTACGAGCAGTACTTC. The chain employs TRBV18 and TRBJ2-7; the D is unclear. Trimming took 8 bases from V and 4 from J, leaving 12 bases between them. The CDR3 sequence is 12 residues long. Germline-derived CDR1 and CDR2 are KGHSH and LQKENI.

A single count supports this clone. The chain employs TRBV9 and TRBJ2-1, with D unresolved. Trimming pared 0 bases from V and 6 bases from J, leaving 10 bases between. Germline CDR1 and CDR2: SGDLS and YYNGEE. The CDR3 is 14 amino acids. CDR3 region: CASSVEATGNEQFF. In DNA, the CDR3 is TGTGCCAGCAGCGTAGAGGCGACGGGCAATGAGCAGTTCTTC.

The chain has TRBV12-1 and TRBJ1-3; TRBD1, the D gene given by the table, was not confirmed from the DNA. TRBV12-1 is labeled a pseudogene. This CDR3 spans 21 amino acids. The CDR3, as DNA: TGTGCCAGCAGCTTTTTCGCCGATTCCGGGACAGGGCCGTTCTCTGGAAACACCATATATTTT. Encoded protein: CASSFFADSGTGPFSGNTIYF.

The V call is TRBV5-6, the J call TRBJ2-7; 7 bases fit TRBD1. The germline CDR1 and CDR2 sequences are SGHDT and YYEEEE. V trimming: 2 bases; J trimming: 2 bases; junction bases outside the gene matches: 4. The CDR3 has 14 amino acids. The CDR3 DNA reads as TGTGCCAGCAGCTTCGGGACAGCCGCCTACGAGCAGTACTTC. Protein product: CASSFGTAAYEQYF.

CDR3 sequence: CAWSPVAKNIQYF. The CDR3 bases are TGTGCCTGGAGTCCCGTAGCCAAAAACATTCAGTACTTC. V usage is TRBV30 and J usage is TRBJ2-4; D call uncertain. From germline, CDR1 is GTSNPN and CDR2 SVGIG (reference sequence). Trimming left V 2 bases short and J 0 bases short, with 5 bases between. There are 13 residues in the CDR3.